Reported below is one T cell receptor (beta chain). Which antigen it targets is not known. No qualities accompany the bases; no much larger clone lies one base away. This record comes from a study of blood T cell repertoires in COVID-19 (dated by TCRdb to about 2020). With respect to the entire study: The collaborator samples originated in the United States, Italy and Spain and spanned the acute and convalescent phases of COVID-19. The repertoires were released in a freely available public database intended as a resource for research on the immune response to SARS-CoV-2. The prospective study material was composed of cDNA or gDNA derived from T cells, B-cell-depleted T cells, or PBMCs. Deeply sampled blood TCRbeta repertoires from subjects exposed to, actively infected with, or recovered from COVID-19 were included in the dataset. Sample metadata almost always included a de-identified subject ID, COVID-19 status, age in years and sex. HLA class I and class II types, where available, came from metadata supplied by the sample provider rather than from assay-based typing. Samples were obtained from the ongoing ImmuneRACE study (first 160 participants) and from about 1,300 subjects provided by 6 global collaborators. Beyond this particular receptor, the publication reports: Clinical and demographic metadata were provided uncurated, with the amount varying by source and participant.

Each collaborating institution followed its own protocols to collect whole blood in K2EDTA tubes. For TCRbeta analysis, collaborator samples were shipped as frozen whole blood, as isolated PBMCs, or as DNA extracted from either sample type. CDR1 is given as LGHDT and CDR2 as YNNKEL, both from the germline V gene (reference sequence). The CDR3 holds 18 amino acids from the cysteine to the phenylalanine. Of all the DNA, just the CDR3 is kept, 54 bases in frame from base 1. Here V drops 4 bases and J drops 7 bases, and the junction holds 19 bases not matched to any gene. TCRbeta CDR3 regions were amplified from genomic DNA using the immunoSEQ Assay, a bias-controlled multiplex PCR. The authors' analysis ran thus. The number of nucleated cells in each sample was estimated by amplification of reference gene primers within the assay. To quantify the absolute abundance of each unique TCRbeta CDR3 rearrangement, sequence reads were collapsed and filtered. For each sample, productive Simpson clonality was calculated as the square root of Simpson's diversity index across productive rearrangements. The clones in this table, taken by TCRdb from immuneACCESS, are in-frame only. Not every clone is retained; where verified, under half of the shortfall comes from an unresolved V gene, and the cause of the rest is unknown. The V and J calls and clone size come from that table; D and trimming were worked out from the DNA. Across this sample there are approximately 40,000 clones, with roughly 90% seen only once. The ten largest clones represent 5.5% to 6.5% of the sample.

Sequencing was done on a sample of peripheral blood. The sequence came from a human donor in a cohort sampled during active COVID-19. This sequence uses TRBV3-1 (or the pseudogene TRBV3-2) and TRBJ1-2; 9 bases in the junction line up with TRBD1. The CDR3 is CASSPLGGSGTGFVGYTF. The nucleotide sequence is given as TGTGCCAGCAGCCCCCTCGGGGGTTCAGGGACAGGGTTTGTTGGCTACACCTTC.